This T cell receptor beta chain was identified in a study of T cell repertoires in cytomegalovirus infection (dated by TCRdb to the late 2010s). Background for the entire study: Donor HLA type was relevant to the analysis, because carriage of CMV infection together with the matching HLA type was indicated by public TCR beta signatures. Overall study outcomes, separate from this receptor: The ex vivo response was dominated by HLA-C-restricted CMV-specific TCR beta clonotypes, which also provided the single most frequent clonotype in two of eight donors. In both this cohort and an independent cohort of several hundred donors, the cumulative frequency of public TCR beta family members distinguished carriers of CMV infection plus the relevant HLA type.

V loses 5 bases, J loses 0 bases, and the germline ends lie 10 bases apart. For CDR1 and CDR2, the germline V gene (reference sequence) lists SEHNR and FQNEAQ. The CDR3 measures 15 amino acids from cysteine to phenylalanine. Only the CDR3 DNA is retained, 45 bases long and in frame from the first base. Sequencing was carried out with an Illumina HiSeq 1500. In TCRdb, the public reads were trimmed at Q25 with fastp and aligned with MiXCR, with productive beta chains retained. Every entry covers one CDR3 protein and lists the most common genes and DNA from its rows. The sample profile shows about 310,000 distinct CDR3 sequences; roughly a sixth of them were found once. The ten largest clones capture 9.5% to 15% of the sample. This clonotype was recorded at least ten times. Its antigen remains unidentified. No clone much larger than this one lies a single base away; base qualities are absent.

This chain joins TRBV7-9 to TRBJ1-4; the D gene identity is not certain. This receptor was taken from a human donor in good health (CMV status not recorded). Some clones in this sample may be carry-over from other donors' samples. Material: PBMCs. The CDR3 has the sequence CASSPNIATNEKLFF. The sequence in DNA is TGTGCCAGCAGCCCCAACATTGCAACTAATGAAAAACTGTTTTTT. When the CDR3 is completed using the reference TRBV7-9 and TRBJ1-4 genes on either side, the full variable domain is DTGVSQNPRHKITKRGQNVTFRCDPISEHNRLYWYRQTLGQGPEFLTYFQNEAQLEKSRLLSDRFSAERPKGSFSTLEIQRTEQGDSAMYLCASSPNIATNEKLFFGSGTQLSVL.